The 30 T cell receptor beta chains reported below all come from one sample, sequenced in a study of T cells expressing NK-cell markers. TCRdb re-called the 5' RACE reads and gives one entry per CDR3 protein, without DNA. Its table records approximately 150,000 distinct CDR3 sequences. Sequences were obtained from blood T cells: a sorted CD56 or NKG2C T cell subset, CD4+ or CD8+ T cells, or bulk PBMC T cells (not recorded which). Source of these receptors: a young man in good health.

This chain joins TRBV25-1 and TRBJ2-7; TCRdb lists TRBD2, though no DNA is available to test this call. From germline, CDR1 is MGHDK and CDR2 SYGVNS. This CDR3 region has 12 residues. The CDR3 sequence is CASSASGIEQYF.

CDR3 region: CASSLSSGRSDEQYF. This chain joins TRBV28 and TRBJ2-7; the D call of TRBD2 rests on TCRdb alone, since no DNA is present to check it. Germline CDR1 is MDHEN and CDR2 is SYDVKM. The CDR3 has 15 residues.

The genes are TRBV29-1 and TRBJ2-2. Germline V CDR1 and CDR2: SQVTM, ANQGSEA. This CDR3 spans 12 amino acids. The CDR3 region is CSVRWHTGELFF.

The chain recombines TRBV7-9 with TRBJ1-2; checking the TCRdb D call of TRBD1 is not possible without DNA. CDR1 and CDR2 (germline): SEHNR, FQNEAQ (reference sequence). The CDR3 is 14 amino acids. The CDR3 here is CASSGEGSGYGYTF.

The J gene is TRBJ2-7, the V gene TRBV12-3 or TRBV12-4; no DNA is available, so the TRBD1 call from TCRdb remains unchecked. CDR3 size: 13 residues. CDR3 residues: CATRTGSSYEQYF.

The chain links TRBV30 to TRBJ1-5; TCRdb picks TRBD1, but there is no DNA to check that call. The CDR3 length is 13 residues. Germline CDR1 is GTSNPN and CDR2 is SVGIG (reference sequence). The CDR3 sequence: CAWGTASNQPQHF.

This chain uses TRBV11-1 with TRBJ2-7; the TCRdb call, TRBD1, lacks DNA for checking. The CDR3 spans 16 residues. Germline V gives CDR1 SGHAT, CDR2 FQDESV (reference sequence). CDR3 loop: CASSLSRGIPLEEQYF.

The chain combines TRBV6-5 with TRBJ2-3; there is no DNA to check the TCRdb D call of TRBD2. Per the germline V gene, CDR1 is MNHEY and CDR2 is SVGAGI. The CDR3 spans 19 residues. CDR3 sequence: CASSYSSSGLAESTDTQYF.

V is TRBV12-3 or TRBV12-4 and J is TRBJ1-4. This CDR3 region has 13 residues. Here the CDR3 reads CASTEGWREKLFF.

The CDR3 sequence is CASSLAGGGPYEQYF. The chain joins TRBV5-6 to TRBJ2-7; TCRdb reports TRBD2, a call that lacks DNA to check it against. Germline V gene sequence: CDR1 SGHDT, CDR2 YYEEEE. The CDR3 extends over 15 amino acids.

V usage is TRBV7-8 and J usage is TRBJ2-7. Germline CDR1 and CDR2: SGHVS and FQNEAQ. The CDR3 is made up of 13 amino acids. CDR3 region: CASRLASAYEQYF.

This rearrangement joins TRBV29-1 to TRBJ2-5. CDR3 length equals 16 residues. Germline CDR1 and CDR2: SQVTM and ANQGSEA. Here the CDR3 reads CSVETRGNLPEETQYF.

The chain joins TRBV20-1 to TRBJ2-7. The CDR3 runs 15 residues. CDR1 DFQATT and CDR2 SNEGSKA come from the germline V gene (reference sequence). CDR3 region: CSASDASGIPYEQYF.

This chain connects TRBV5-4 to TRBJ2-3; TCRdb's D gene call, TRBD2, goes unchecked for lack of DNA. The CDR3 contains 16 residues. CDR1 and CDR2 (germline): SGHNT, YYREEE (reference sequence). The CDR3 loop is CASSLSVLAGPDTQYF.

CDR3 in amino acids: CASSIRDRGREYF. The rearrangement joins TRBV27 to TRBJ2-7; no DNA is available, so the TRBD1 call from TCRdb remains unchecked. The CDR3 contains 13 residues. In germline, CDR1 is MNHEY, CDR2 SMNVEV (reference sequence).

The chain is built from TRBV24-1 and TRBJ2-2; TCRdb outputs TRBD2, but without DNA this stays unchecked. This CDR3 is built from 14 residues. Germline V gene data show CDR1 as KGHDR and CDR2 as SFDVKD. CDR3 sequence reads: CATSDQGLAVELFF.

The chain employs TRBV29-1 and TRBJ2-5. Germline assignment: CDR1 SQVTM and CDR2 ANQGSEA. This CDR3 has 11 amino acids. This CDR3 reads CSVVWAETQYF.

The rearrangement uses TRBV5-1 and TRBJ1-1; TCRdb proposes TRBD1, but this gene call is untestable without DNA. This CDR3 comprises 16 residues. Germline values: CDR1 SGHRS, CDR2 YFSETQ. CDR3 protein: CASSHLRGQGNTEAFF.

This sequence joins TRBV25-1 and TRBJ1-1; TCRdb reports TRBD1, a call that lacks DNA to check it against. The CDR3 sequence is 14 residues long. Germline assignment: CDR1 MGHDK and CDR2 SYGVNS. The CDR3 loop reads CASSEGPGNTEAFF.

This chain links TRBV20-1 with TRBJ2-5; TCRdb outputs TRBD2, but without DNA this stays unchecked. The CDR3 is 15 residues long. Germline V gene lookup returns CDR1 DFQATT and CDR2 SNEGSKA (reference sequence). The CDR3 here is CSARDSLAGEETQYF.

J is TRBJ2-1 and V is TRBV3-1; TCRdb selects TRBD1, and the lack of DNA leaves this call unchecked. Germline CDR1 reads LGHDT; CDR2 reads YNNKEL (reference sequence). This CDR3 comprises 15 residues. This CDR3 is CASSFGTGAYNEQFF.

The rearrangement uses TRBV4-1 and TRBJ2-1. CDR1 MGHRA and CDR2 YSYEKL come from the germline V gene. CDR3 length equals 12 residues. The CDR3 loop is CASSQLETEQFF.

The chain recombines TRBV4-3 with TRBJ1-1; TCRdb calls TRBD1, which cannot be checked without DNA. The germline gives CDR1 LGHNA, CDR2 YSLEER. CDR3 length: 17 amino acids. The CDR3 here is CASSQDLRGRGNTEAFF.

The rearrangement joins TRBV5-4 to TRBJ2-5. The CDR3 length is 14 residues. Per germline, CDR1 SGHNT and CDR2 YYREEE (reference sequence). The CDR3 protein is CASSLAGNPETQYF. The full variable domain, completed using reference TRBV5-4 and TRBJ2-5, is ETGVTQSPTHLIKTRGQQVTLRCSSQSGHNTVSWYQQALGQGPQFIFQYYREEENGRGNFPPRFSGLQFPNYSSELNVNALELDDSALYLCASSLAGNPETQYFGPGTRLLVL.

CDR3 sequence reads: CASSQGDGNQPQHF. The chain combines TRBV4-1 with TRBJ1-5. The germline gives CDR1 MGHRA, CDR2 YSYEKL. The CDR3 totals 14 residues.

The chain uses TRBV24-1 and TRBJ2-1; TCRdb's D gene call, TRBD1, goes unchecked for lack of DNA. Per the germline V gene, CDR1 is KGHDR and CDR2 is SFDVKD. This CDR3 region has 16 residues. CDR3 protein: CATSDPGTVLPDEQFF.

The chain uses TRBV6-2 or TRBV6-3 and TRBJ2-3; the D call from TCRdb, TRBD2, cannot be confirmed without DNA. The CDR3 contains 19 residues. Germline loops: CDR1 MNHEY, CDR2 SVGEGT. The CDR3 loop is CASSYSQGGSREWTDTQYF.

V gene TRBV6-1 combines with J gene TRBJ2-1; with no DNA, the TCRdb D assignment of TRBD2 cannot be verified. The CDR3 covers 15 residues. CDR1 MNHNS and CDR2 SASEGT come from the germline V gene. This chain's CDR3 is CASSASSGTYNEQFF.

The genes are TRBV29-1 and TRBJ2-1; without DNA, the TCRdb call of TRBD1 cannot be checked. Germline loops: CDR1 SQVTM, CDR2 ANQGSEA. The CDR3 extends over 17 amino acids. The CDR3 protein is CSVEGATPPLLYNEQFF.

The chain links TRBV3-1 to TRBJ2-3. Germline V gene lookup returns CDR1 LGHDT and CDR2 YNNKEL (reference sequence). The CDR3 is 16 residues long. The CDR3 is CASSQDWAGSTDTQYF.